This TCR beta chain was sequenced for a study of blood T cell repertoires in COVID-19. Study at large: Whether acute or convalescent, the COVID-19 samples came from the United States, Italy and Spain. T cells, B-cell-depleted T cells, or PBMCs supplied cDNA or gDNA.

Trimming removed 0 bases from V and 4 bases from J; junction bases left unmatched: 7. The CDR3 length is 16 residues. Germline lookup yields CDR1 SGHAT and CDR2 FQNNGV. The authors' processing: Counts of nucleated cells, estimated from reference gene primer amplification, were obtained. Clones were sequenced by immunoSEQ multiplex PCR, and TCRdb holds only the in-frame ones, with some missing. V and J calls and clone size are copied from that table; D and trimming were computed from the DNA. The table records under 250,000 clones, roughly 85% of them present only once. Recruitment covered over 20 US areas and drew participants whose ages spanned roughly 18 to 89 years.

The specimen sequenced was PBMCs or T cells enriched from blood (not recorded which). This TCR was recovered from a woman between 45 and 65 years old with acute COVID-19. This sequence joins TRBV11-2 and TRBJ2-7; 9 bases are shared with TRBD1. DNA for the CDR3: TGTGCCAGCAGCTTAGATTTACAGGGGGCCGGTTACGAGCAGTACTTC. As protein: CASSLDLQGAGYEQYF.